The TCR beta chain under discussion was sequenced for a study of shared clonotypes between healthy human individuals (TCRdb year 2020). About the full investigation: The cohort comprised a couple of women and a few men aged 18 to 49 years. Leukapheresis yielded between about 0.8 and 9.5 billion PBMCs per donor. Libraries were prepared and TCR repertoires were sequenced by different laboratories using diverse techniques, in order to increase sequencing depth and limit assay-specific biases. Per donor, three plates each were used for CD4 naive and CD4 memory, two for CD8 naive, and one for CD8 memory. Blood TCR repertoires of about 5 healthy adults were deeply sequenced to estimate repertoire size and the extent of clonotype sharing between individuals. The paper's findings and limits, for the study overall: Naive subsets generally had larger estimated clonotype richness than memory subsets. Pairwise subsampling indicated that sequencing depth was expected to affect the degree of clonotype sharing among donors. Higher generation probabilities were observed for clonotypes shared by all four sorted-subset donors than for non-shared clonotypes. Sharing across several donors was observed for approximately 4.6% of naive CD4, over 3% of naive CD8, 2% to 2.5% of memory CD4, and around 0.4% of memory CD8 clonotypes. The genetic and exposure-history diversity represented was limited by the small number of donors. Only blood was sampled, and tissue TCR repertoires likely differ from those in blood. Even with the large sequencing depth, rarefaction of the sorted-subset datasets indicated that sequencing was incomplete.

On this clone itself: Its antigen is still unknown. Base qualities are not provided; no much larger clone lies one nucleotide away.

CD8 naive samples consisted of CD45RO-negative cells that were positively selected for CCR7, yielding a CD45RA+CCR7+ population without TemRA cells. Donors were healthy HIV-negative adults with no recently reported acute infections or vaccinations. All donors were Caucasian adults living in Nashville, Tennessee, USA. After blood collection by leukapheresis, PBMCs were isolated using Ficoll-Histopaque density gradient centrifugation and then cryopreserved in the vapor phase of liquid nitrogen. Analytical flow cytometry was used to check the purity and quantity of each magnetically sorted T cell population. Genomic DNA was isolated from every sorted fraction and measured by UV absorbance on a Nanodrop 2000c. From V the trimming removes 3 bases and from J it removes 4 bases, while the gene matches leave 4 bases of the junction unaccounted for. The CDR3 spans 17 residues, from the cysteine through the phenylalanine. Only the CDR3 portion is preserved as DNA: 51 bases, with reading frame beginning at the first base. The germline V gene (reference sequence) gives CDR1 as SEHNR and CDR2 as FQNEAQ.

TCR CDR3 regions were amplified from genomic DNA by multiplex PCR using the deep immunoSEQ assay. Extracted genomic DNA from each cell subset was spread evenly across all wells of several immunoSEQ 96-well plates, with each plate serving as a replicate. Each replicate PCR for sorted subsets received around 0.2 ug genomic DNA, equal to roughly 30,000 T cell genomes. Purified libraries were measured with a Qubit 3.0 fluorometer, size-checked on a Bioanalyzer 2100, and measured again with the KAPA Library Quantification kit. Each immunoSEQ 96-well plate was sequenced on its own single-read 150-cycle Illumina NextSeq 550 flow cell. Under the source paper's analysis protocol: The immunoSEQ output contained only junctional sequences without quality scores, so filtering could not match that applied to full-length reads. To assign V/J genes and CDR3, sequences were annotated using PyIR, a Python wrapper for IgBLAST v1.9, with IMGT germline references. Reads were removed for weak V/J assignments (E-value above 1e-6), missing CDR3, stop codons, out-of-frame junctions, or ambiguous translated residues. V3J clonotypes were defined as sequences sharing the same inferred V gene, J gene, and CDR3 amino acid sequence. To compute the percentage overlap between repertoires, the number of shared unique clonotypes was divided by the size of the smaller repertoire. RTK rarefaction, the Chao1 estimator, and Recon v2.1 estimates of unobserved clonotypes were used to assess repertoire richness. OLGA was used to compute generation probabilities for all TCRbeta clonotypes that the gDNA method yielded from a few donors. As stored in TCRdb, this immuneACCESS dataset retains in-frame rearrangements with V and J assigned. A fraction of the clones does not appear; measured against another copy, unresolved V genes explain less than half of the discrepancy, and the remainder lacks a known reason. V and J calls and clone size are given by that table; D and trimming were obtained from the DNA. For this sample there are roughly 2.1 million clones; about 92% appear just once. The ten largest make up 1.5% to 2% of the sample.

Sequenced: naive CD8+ T cells from PBMCs. Explained via the paper, the cell subset or site label denotes: CD45RA+CCR7+. This receptor chain uses TRBV7-9 and TRBJ2-1; 15 of the junction bases match TRBD2. The receptor's source is a man aged 18-30 years in good health. Some clones in this sample may be carry-over from other donors' samples. For the CDR3, the sequence is CASSFGLAGGGYNEQFF. The nucleotide sequence is TGTGCCAGCAGCTTCGGACTAGCGGGAGGGGGTTACAATGAGCAGTTCTTC.